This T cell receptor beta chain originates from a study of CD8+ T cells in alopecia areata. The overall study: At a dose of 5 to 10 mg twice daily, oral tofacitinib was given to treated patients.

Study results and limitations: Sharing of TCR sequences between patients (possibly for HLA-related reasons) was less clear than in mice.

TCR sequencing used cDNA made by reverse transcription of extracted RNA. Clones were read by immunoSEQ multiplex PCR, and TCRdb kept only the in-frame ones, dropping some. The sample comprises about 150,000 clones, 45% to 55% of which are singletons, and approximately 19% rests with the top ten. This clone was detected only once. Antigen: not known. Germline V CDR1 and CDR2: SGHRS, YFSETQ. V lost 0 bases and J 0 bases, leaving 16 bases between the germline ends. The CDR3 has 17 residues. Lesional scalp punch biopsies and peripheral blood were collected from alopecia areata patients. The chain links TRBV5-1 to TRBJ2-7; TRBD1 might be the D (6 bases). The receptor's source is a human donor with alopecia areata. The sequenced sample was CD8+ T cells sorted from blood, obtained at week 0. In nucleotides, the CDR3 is TGCGCCAGCAGCTTGGCCCAGGGGAAAGCATCCTCCTACGAGCAGTACTTC. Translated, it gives CASSLAQGKASSYEQYF.